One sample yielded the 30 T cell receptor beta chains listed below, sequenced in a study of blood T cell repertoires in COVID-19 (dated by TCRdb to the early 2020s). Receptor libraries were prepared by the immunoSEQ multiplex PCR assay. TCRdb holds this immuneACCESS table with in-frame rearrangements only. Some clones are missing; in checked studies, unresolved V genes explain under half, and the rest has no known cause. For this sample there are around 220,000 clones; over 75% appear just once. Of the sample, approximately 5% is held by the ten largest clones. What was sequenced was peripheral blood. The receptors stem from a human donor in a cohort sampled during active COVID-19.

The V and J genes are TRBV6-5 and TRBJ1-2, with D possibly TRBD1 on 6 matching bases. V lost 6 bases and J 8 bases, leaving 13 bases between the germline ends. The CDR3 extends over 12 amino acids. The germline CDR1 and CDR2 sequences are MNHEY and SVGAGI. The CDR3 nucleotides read TGTGCCAGCAGGAGAACAGGGTACGGCTACACCTTC. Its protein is CASRRTGYGYTF.

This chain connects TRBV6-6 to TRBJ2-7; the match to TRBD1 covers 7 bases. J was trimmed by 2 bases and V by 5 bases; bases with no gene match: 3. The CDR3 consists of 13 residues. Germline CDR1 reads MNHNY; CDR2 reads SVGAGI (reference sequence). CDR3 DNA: TGTGCCAGCAGTCCCGGGACAGCCTACGAGCAGTACTTC. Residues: CASSPGTAYEQYF.

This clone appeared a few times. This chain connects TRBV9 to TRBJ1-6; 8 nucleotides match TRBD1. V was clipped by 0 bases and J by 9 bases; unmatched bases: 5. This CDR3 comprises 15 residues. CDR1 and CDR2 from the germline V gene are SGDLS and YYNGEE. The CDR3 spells CASSVDYRGASPLHF. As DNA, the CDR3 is TGTGCCAGCAGCGTAGACTACAGGGGGGCTTCACCCCTCCACTTT.

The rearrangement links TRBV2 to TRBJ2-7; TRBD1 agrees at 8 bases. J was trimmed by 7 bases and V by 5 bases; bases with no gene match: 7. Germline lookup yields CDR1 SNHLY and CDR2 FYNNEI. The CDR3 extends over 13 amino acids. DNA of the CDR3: TGTGCCAGCAGTCTCCAGGGGGCTAGGGAGCAGTACTTC. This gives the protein CASSLQGAREQYF. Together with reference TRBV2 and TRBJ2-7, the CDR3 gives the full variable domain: EPEVTQTPSHQVTQMGQEVILRCVPISNHLYFYWYRQILGQKVEFLVSFYNNEISEKSEIFDDQFSVERPDGSNFTLKIRSTKLEDSAMYFCASSLQGAREQYFGPGTRLTVT.

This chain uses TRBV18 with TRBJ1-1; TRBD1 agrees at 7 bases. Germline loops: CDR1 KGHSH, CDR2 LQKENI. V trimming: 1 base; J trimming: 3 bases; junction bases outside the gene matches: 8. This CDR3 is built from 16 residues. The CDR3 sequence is CASSPQRGRRDTEAFF. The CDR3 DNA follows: TGTGCCAGCTCACCACAGAGGGGGCGCCGGGACACTGAAGCTTTCTTT.

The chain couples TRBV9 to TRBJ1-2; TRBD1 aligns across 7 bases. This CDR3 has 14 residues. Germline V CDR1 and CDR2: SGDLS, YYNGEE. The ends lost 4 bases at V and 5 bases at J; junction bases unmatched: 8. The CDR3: CASSNRDRAYGYTF. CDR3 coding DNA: TGTGCCAGCAGCAACCGGGACAGAGCTTATGGCTACACCTTC.

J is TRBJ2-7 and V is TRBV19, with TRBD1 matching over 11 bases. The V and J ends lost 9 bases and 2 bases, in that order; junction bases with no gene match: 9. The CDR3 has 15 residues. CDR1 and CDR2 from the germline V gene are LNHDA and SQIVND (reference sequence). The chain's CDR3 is CASRRGGQGAYEQYF. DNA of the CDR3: TGTGCCAGCCGTAGGGGGGGACAGGGGGCCTACGAGCAGTACTTC.

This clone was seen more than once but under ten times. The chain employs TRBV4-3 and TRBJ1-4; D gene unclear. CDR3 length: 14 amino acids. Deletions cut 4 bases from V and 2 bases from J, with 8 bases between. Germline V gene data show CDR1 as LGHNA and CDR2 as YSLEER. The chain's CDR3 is CASSPGVTNEKLFF. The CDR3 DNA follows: TGCGCCAGCAGCCCCGGTGTCACTAATGAAAAACTGTTTTTT.

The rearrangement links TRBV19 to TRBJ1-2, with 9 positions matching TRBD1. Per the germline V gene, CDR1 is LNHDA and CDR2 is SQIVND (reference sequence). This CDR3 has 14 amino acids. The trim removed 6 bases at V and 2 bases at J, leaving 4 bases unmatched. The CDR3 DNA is TGTGCCAGTAGAATGGGACAGGGAAACTATGGCTACACCTTC. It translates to CASRMGQGNYGYTF.

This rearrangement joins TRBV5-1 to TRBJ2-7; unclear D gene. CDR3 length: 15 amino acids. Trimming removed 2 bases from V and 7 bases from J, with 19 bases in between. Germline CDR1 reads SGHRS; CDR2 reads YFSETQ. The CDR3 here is CASSLFGSAVEEQYF. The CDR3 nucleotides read TGCGCCAGCAGCTTATTCGGCAGCGCGGTTGAAGAGCAGTACTTC.

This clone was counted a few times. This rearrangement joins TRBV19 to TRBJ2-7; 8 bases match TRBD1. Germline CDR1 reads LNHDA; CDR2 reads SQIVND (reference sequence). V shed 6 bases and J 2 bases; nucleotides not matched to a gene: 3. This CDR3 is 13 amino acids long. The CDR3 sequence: CASRDRAAYEQYF. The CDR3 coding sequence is TGTGCCAGTAGGGACAGGGCAGCCTACGAGCAGTACTTC.

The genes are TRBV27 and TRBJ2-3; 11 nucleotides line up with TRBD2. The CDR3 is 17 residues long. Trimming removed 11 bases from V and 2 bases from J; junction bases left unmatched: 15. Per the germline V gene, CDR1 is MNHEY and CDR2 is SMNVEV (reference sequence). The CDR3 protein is CAASGTSGPSYTDTQYF. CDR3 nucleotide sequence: TGTGCCGCTTCCGGGACTAGCGGCCCGAGTTACACAGATACGCAGTATTTT.

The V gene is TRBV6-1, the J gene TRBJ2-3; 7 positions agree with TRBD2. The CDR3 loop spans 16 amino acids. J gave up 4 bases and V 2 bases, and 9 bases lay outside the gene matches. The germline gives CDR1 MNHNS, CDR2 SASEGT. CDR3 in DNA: TGTGCCAGCAGTGAATTAAGTGGGAGGGCCTCAGATACGCAGTATTTT. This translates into CASSELSGRASDTQYF.

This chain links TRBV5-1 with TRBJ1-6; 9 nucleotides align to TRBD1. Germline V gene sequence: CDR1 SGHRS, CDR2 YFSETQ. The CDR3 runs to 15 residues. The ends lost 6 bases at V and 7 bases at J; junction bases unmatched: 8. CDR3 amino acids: CASTRDRAKNSPLHF. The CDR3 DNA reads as TGCGCCAGCACCCGGGACAGGGCAAAAAATTCACCCCTCCACTTT.

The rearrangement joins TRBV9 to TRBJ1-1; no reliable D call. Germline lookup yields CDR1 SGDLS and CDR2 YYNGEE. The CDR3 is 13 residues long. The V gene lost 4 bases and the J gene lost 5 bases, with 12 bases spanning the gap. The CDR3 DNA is TGTGCCAGCAGCCACGCGCGGGATACTGAAGCTTTCTTT. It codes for CASSHARDTEAFF.

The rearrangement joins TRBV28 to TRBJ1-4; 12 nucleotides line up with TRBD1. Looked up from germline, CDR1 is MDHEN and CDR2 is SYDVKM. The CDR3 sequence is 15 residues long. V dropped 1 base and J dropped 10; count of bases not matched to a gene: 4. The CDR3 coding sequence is TGTGCCAGCAGTTTATCCGGGACAGGGGGCTCAAAACTGTTTTTT. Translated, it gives CASSLSGTGGSKLFF.

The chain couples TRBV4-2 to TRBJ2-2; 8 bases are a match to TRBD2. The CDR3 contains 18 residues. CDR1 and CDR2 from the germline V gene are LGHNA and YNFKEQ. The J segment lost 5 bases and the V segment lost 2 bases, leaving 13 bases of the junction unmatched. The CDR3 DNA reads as TGTGCCAGCAGCCAAACCCCGGGCCAGCGGGAGCGAACCGGGGAGCTGTTTTTT. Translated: CASSQTPGQRERTGELFF.

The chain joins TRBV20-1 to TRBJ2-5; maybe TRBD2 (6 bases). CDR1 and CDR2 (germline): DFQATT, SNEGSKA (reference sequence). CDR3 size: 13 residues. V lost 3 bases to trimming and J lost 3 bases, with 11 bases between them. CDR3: CSASKGGEETQYF. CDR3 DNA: TGCAGTGCTAGTAAGGGAGGTGAAGAGACCCAGTACTTC.

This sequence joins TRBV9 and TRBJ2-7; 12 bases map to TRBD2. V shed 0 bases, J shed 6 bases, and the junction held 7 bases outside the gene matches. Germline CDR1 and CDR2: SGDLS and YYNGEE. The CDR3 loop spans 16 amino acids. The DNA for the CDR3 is TGTGCCAGCAGCGTAGATCCTAGCGGGAGGGCAGGCGAGCAGTACTTC. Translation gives CASSVDPSGRAGEQYF.

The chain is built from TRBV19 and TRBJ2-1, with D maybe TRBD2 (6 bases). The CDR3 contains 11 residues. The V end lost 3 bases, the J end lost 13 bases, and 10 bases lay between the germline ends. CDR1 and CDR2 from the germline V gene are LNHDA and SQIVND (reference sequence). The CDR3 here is CASSIGGTQFF. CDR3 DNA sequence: TGTGCCAGTAGTATTGGCGGGACTCAGTTCTTC.

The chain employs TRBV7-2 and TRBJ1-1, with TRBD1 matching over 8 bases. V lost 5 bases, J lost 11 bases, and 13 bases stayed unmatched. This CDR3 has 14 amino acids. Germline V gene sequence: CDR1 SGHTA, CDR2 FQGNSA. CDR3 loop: CASSGGAGGKGAFF. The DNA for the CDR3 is TGTGCCAGCAGCGGGGGGGCAGGGGGCAAGGGGGCTTTCTTT.

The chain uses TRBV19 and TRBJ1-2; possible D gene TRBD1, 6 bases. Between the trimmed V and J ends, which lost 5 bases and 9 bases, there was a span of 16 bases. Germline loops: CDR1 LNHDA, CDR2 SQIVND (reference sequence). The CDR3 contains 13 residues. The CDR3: CASSLQGLRSYTF. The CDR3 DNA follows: TGTGCCAGTAGTCTACAGGGCCTTAGAAGCTACACCTTC.

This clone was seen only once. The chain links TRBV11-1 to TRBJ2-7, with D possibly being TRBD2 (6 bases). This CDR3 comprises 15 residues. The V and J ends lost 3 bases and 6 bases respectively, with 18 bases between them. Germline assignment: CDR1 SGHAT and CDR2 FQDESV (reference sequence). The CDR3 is CASSLVGGIGSEQYF. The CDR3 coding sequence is TGTGCCAGCAGCTTGGTCGGCGGGATAGGTAGCGAGCAGTACTTC.

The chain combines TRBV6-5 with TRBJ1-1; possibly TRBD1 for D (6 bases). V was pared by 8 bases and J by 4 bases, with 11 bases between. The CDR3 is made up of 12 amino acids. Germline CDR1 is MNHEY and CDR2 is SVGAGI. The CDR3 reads CASAYRATEAFF. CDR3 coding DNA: TGTGCCAGCGCCTACAGGGCCACTGAAGCTTTCTTT.

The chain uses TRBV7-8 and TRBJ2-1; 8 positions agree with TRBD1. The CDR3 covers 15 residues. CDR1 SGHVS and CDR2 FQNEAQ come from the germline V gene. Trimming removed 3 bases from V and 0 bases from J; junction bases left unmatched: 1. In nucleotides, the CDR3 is TGTGCCAGCAGCTTCGACAGGGGCTCCTACAATGAGCAGTTCTTC. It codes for CASSFDRGSYNEQFF.

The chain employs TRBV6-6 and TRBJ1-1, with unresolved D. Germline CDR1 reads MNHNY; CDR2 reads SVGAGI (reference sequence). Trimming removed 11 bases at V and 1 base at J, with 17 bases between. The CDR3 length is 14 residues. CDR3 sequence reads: CAGGSGSKNTEAFF. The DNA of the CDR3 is TGTGCCGGCGGGTCCGGGTCTAAGAACACTGAAGCTTTCTTT.

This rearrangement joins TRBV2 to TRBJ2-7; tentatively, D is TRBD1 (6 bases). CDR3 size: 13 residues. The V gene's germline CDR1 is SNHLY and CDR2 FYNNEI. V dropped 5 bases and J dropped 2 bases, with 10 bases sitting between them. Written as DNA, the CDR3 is TGTGCCAGCAGTCGACAGGCCGCCTACGAGCAGTACTTC. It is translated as CASSRQAAYEQYF.

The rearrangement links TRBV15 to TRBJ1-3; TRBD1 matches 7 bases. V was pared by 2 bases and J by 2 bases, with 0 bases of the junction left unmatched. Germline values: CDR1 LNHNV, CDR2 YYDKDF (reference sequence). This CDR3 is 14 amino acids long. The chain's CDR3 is CATSRTGAGNTIYF. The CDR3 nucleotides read TGTGCCACCAGCAGAACAGGGGCTGGAAACACCATATATTTT.

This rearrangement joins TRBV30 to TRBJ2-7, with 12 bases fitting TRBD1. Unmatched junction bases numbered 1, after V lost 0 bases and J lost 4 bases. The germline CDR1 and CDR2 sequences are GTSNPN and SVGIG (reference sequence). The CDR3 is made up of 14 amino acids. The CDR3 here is CAWSVGQGAYEQYF. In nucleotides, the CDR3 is TGTGCCTGGAGTGTGGGACAGGGGGCGTACGAGCAGTACTTC.

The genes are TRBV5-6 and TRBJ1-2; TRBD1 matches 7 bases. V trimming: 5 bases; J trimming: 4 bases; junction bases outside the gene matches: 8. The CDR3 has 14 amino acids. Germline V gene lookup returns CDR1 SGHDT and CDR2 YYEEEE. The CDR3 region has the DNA TGTGCCAGCAGTGACATGGGACAGATCTATGGCTACACCTTC. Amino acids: CASSDMGQIYGYTF.